What follows are 17 T cell receptor beta chains derived from one specimen sequenced in a study of cytomegalovirus exposure and HLA in healthy donors. Use of 60 Vbeta and 13 Jbeta primers characterized the PCR. The protocol was immunoSEQ multiplex PCR, while the TCRdb copy is restricted to in-frame clones and leaves out a portion. The sample lists roughly 200,000 clones; almost 70% were seen once. Sequencing was performed on PBMCs. The receptors come from a man aged 35 to 55 in good health and CMV-seropositive.

The chain is built from TRBV6-1 and TRBJ2-2, with D possibly matching TRBD1 (6 bases). The CDR3 is 17 amino acids. V lost 4 bases and J 5 bases, leaving 20 bases between the germline ends. Germline V gene lookup returns CDR1 MNHNS and CDR2 SASEGT. CDR3 region: CASSGGTLPKVTGELFF. The DNA of the CDR3 is TGTGCCAGCAGTGGGGGGACACTCCCGAAGGTGACCGGGGAGCTGTTTTTT.

This clone was counted once. The chain joins TRBV28 to TRBJ1-1; no reliable D call. Deletions cut 7 bases from V and 10 bases from J, with 19 bases between. Germline V gene lookup returns CDR1 MDHEN and CDR2 SYDVKM. The CDR3 totals 13 residues. Written as DNA, the CDR3 is TGTGCCAGCATGGTCCCCGGGAGGATCGGAGCTTTCTTT. This gives the protein CASMVPGRIGAFF.

This clone appeared a few times. The rearrangement uses TRBV2 and TRBJ2-3; weak D call: TRBD2 (7 bases). This CDR3 region has 15 residues. The germline gives CDR1 SNHLY, CDR2 FYNNEI. Deletions cut 7 bases from V and 2 bases from J, with 16 bases between. In DNA form, the CDR3 reads TGTGCCAGCACCCTAGGGGGGACTACCACAGATACGCAGTATTTT. It codes for CASTLGGTTTDTQYF.

This chain links TRBV28 with TRBJ2-2; the match to TRBD1 covers 10 bases. V lost 5 bases, J lost 4 bases, and 7 bases stayed unmatched. This CDR3 contains 16 residues. Germline assignment: CDR1 MDHEN and CDR2 SYDVKM. CDR3 loop: CASSRETGGGTGELFF. For the CDR3, the DNA is TGTGCCAGCAGTAGGGAGACAGGGGGCGGCACCGGGGAGCTGTTTTTT.

V is TRBV6-5 and J is TRBJ1-6, with no clear D. The germline CDR1 and CDR2 sequences are MNHEY and SVGAGI. The CDR3 length is 14 residues. Trimming took off 7 bases at V and 3 bases at J, with 10 bases between the two ends. CDR3: CASNEGLYNSPLHF. The CDR3 DNA follows: TGTGCCAGCAATGAGGGCCTCTATAATTCACCCCTCCACTTT.

V and J are TRBV6-7 and TRBJ1-5, with D uncertain. Being an ORF, TRBV6-7 has a function that is uncertain. CDR3 length equals 12 residues. With 8 bases removed from V and 9 bases from J, the gap between germline ends came to 14 bases. CDR3 region: CASVSASRPQHF. CDR3 in DNA: TGTGCCAGCGTAAGCGCCAGCAGGCCCCAGCATTTT.

This rearrangement joins TRBV6-5 to TRBJ1-2; 9 nucleotides line up with TRBD1. V lost 2 bases, J lost 0 bases, and 4 bases stayed unmatched. The CDR3 runs 16 residues. Germline V gives CDR1 MNHEY, CDR2 SVGAGI. The CDR3 protein is CASSYPTGGSNYGYTF. DNA for the CDR3: TGTGCCAGCAGTTACCCTACAGGGGGCTCTAACTATGGCTACACCTTC.

The rearrangement uses TRBV28 and TRBJ1-6; tentatively, D is TRBD1 (6 bases). V was pared by 6 bases and J by 7 bases, with 13 bases between. CDR1 and CDR2 (germline): MDHEN, SYDVKM. The CDR3 contains 14 residues. DNA of the CDR3: TGTGCCAGCAGAGTACAGGGCCGCAATTCACCCCTCCACTTT. This sequence encodes CASRVQGRNSPLHF.

This clone came up a few times. This chain joins TRBV5-6 and TRBJ2-5, with D unresolved. V dropped 4 bases and J dropped 11 bases, with 15 bases sitting between them. This CDR3 contains 12 residues. Germline V gene data show CDR1 as SGHDT and CDR2 as YYEEEE. The CDR3 region is CASSGDGGEQYF. CDR3 DNA: TGTGCCAGCAGCGGAGACGGCGGAGAGCAGTACTTC. The complete variable domain, with remaining parts taken from reference TRBV5-6 and TRBJ2-5, reads DAGVTQSPTHLIKTRGQQVTLRCSPKSGHDTVSWYQQALGQGPQFIFQYYEEEERQRGNFPDRFSGHQFPNYSSELNVNALLLGDSALYLCASSGDGGEQYFGPGTRLLVL.

The chain recombines TRBV28 with TRBJ2-7; no clear D. Germline CDR1 reads MDHEN; CDR2 reads SYDVKM. Trimming took 7 bases from V and 2 from J, leaving 9 bases between them. The CDR3 spans 12 residues. CDR3 sequence (DNA): TGTGCCAGCAACCAGATCCCCTACGAGCAGTACTTC. Translation gives CASNQIPYEQYF.

This clone occurred once. A read error may produce the germline difference seen at one junction end. This sequence joins TRBV27 and TRBJ1-2; 10 positions match TRBD1. Germline CDR1 reads MNHEY; CDR2 reads SMNVEV (reference sequence). This CDR3 spans 13 amino acids. The CDR3: CASSPLPGQGTAF. The CDR3 bases are TGTGCCAGCAGTCCCTTACCGGGACAGGGGACCGCCTTC.

The CDR3 coding sequence is TGTGCCAGCAGTAGACAACCCCCTGAAGCTTTCTTT. Amino acid sequence: CASSRQPPEAFF. The gene calls are TRBV6-5 and TRBJ1-1; D is unclear. The V end was cut by 5 bases, the J end by 6 bases, with 10 bases between. The CDR3 contains 12 residues. Germline loops: CDR1 MNHEY, CDR2 SVGAGI.

This clone has just one count. V and J are TRBV25-1 and TRBJ1-1; 8 positions agree with TRBD1. CDR3 length: 13 residues. Germline V lookup: CDR1 MGHDK, CDR2 SYGVNS. The V gene end was trimmed by 9 bases and the J gene end by 1 base; junction bases not matched to a gene: 4. The CDR3 spells CASQGAGNTEAFF. Here the CDR3 DNA reads TGTGCCAGTCAGGGGGCCGGGAACACTGAAGCTTTCTTT.

The J gene is TRBJ2-2, the V gene TRBV6-5; no definite D call. The CDR3 is 14 amino acids. The V end was cut by 5 bases, the J end by 5 bases, with 12 bases between. Germline V gene lookup returns CDR1 MNHEY and CDR2 SVGAGI. The CDR3 bases are TGTGCCAGCAGTCACACGAATCCAACCGGGGAGCTGTTTTTT. It codes for CASSHTNPTGELFF.

The rearrangement uses TRBV14 and TRBJ2-7; D possibly corresponds to TRBD1 (6 bases). The germline V gene encodes CDR1 SGHDN and CDR2 FVKESK. The CDR3 consists of 16 residues. V was cut by 4 bases and J by 5 bases, with 21 bases left in between. CDR3 coding DNA: TGTGCCAGCAGCCTGCGCAGGGGTATACCAAAGGACGAGCAGTACTTC. Translating it yields CASSLRRGIPKDEQYF.

This clone showed up just once. The chain links TRBV27 to TRBJ2-2, with D maybe TRBD2 (6 bases). Trimming removed 2 bases at V and 4 bases at J, with 14 bases between. Germline CDR1 and CDR2: MNHEY and SMNVEV (reference sequence). This CDR3 is 16 amino acids long. The chain's CDR3 is CASSLAGGALTGELFF. The CDR3 coding sequence is TGTGCCAGCAGTTTAGCAGGCGGGGCCCTCACCGGGGAGCTGTTTTTT.

The CDR3 DNA reads TGCGCCAGCAGCTTGGCCCCACTCGAGTCTGGAAACACCATATATTTT. It yields the protein CASSLAPLESGNTIYF. The rearrangement links TRBV5-1 to TRBJ1-3; D gene uncertain. The CDR3 extends over 16 amino acids. Germline V gene data show CDR1 as SGHRS and CDR2 as YFSETQ. Deletions cut 0 bases from V and 1 base from J, with 11 bases between.